This T cell receptor beta chain is drawn from a study of T cell responses to AZD1222 COVID-19 vaccine. CDR3 size: 16 residues. V trimming: 0 bases; J trimming: 8 bases; junction bases outside the gene matches: 6. Germline V gene lookup returns CDR1 SGHTA and CDR2 FQGNSA. As for this clone: Its specificity is unknown.

The table came from immunoSEQ multiplex PCR; TCRdb's copy has only in-frame clones and leaves some out. The data show 90,000 to 140,000 clones, with roughly nine tenths seen just once and over 35% held by the top ten. Overall study results and limits: Clonal diversity was possibly underestimated, and the donors were mostly white British, with more females.

The TCR sequence derives from an adult who received the AZD1222 COVID-19 vaccine. The chain carries TRBV7-2 and TRBJ2-3; 12 bases align to TRBD2. This specimen was peripheral blood, taken 28 days after the second AZD1222 dose. The CDR3 sequence: CASSLARTSGMGTQYF. CDR3 sequence (DNA): TGTGCCAGCAGCTTAGCGCGGACTAGCGGGATGGGTACGCAGTATTTT.